This T cell receptor (beta chain) was sequenced in a study of cytomegalovirus exposure and HLA in healthy donors. Study-level information: Membership in the Caucasian-associated ancestry cluster was found for 75% to 90% of fewer than 450 genotyped donors.

As regards this clone: Its antigen is unknown.

Study-wide findings and caveats: TCR beta V- and J-gene trimming was later associated with a missense DCLRE1C variant. Exclusion applied to some V segments, including TRBV6-2 and TRBV6-3, as they were indistinguishable. Under in vitro conditions, three CMV-associated chains were confirmed as specific for CMV antigens.

Germline V gene data show CDR1 as KGHSH and CDR2 as LQKENI. The CDR3 extends over 16 amino acids. Trimming took off 3 bases at V and 0 bases at J, with 11 bases between the two ends. The primer mix had 60 Vbeta and 13 Jbeta primers. Data came from immunoSEQ multiplex PCR; TCRdb stores just in-frame clones and leaves some out. The sample consists of tens of thousands of clones, about 66% of them appearing once. The sequencing sample was made of PBMCs. The source of this sequence is a male donor in good health and CMV-seropositive. The J gene is TRBJ1-4, the V gene TRBV18; D call uncertain. The CDR3 spells CASSPSSQATNEKLFF. In DNA form, the CDR3 reads TGTGCCAGCTCACCGTCAAGTCAGGCAACTAATGAAAAACTGTTTTTT.